Presented here are 6 T cell receptor beta chains from one specimen sequenced in a study of blood T cell repertoires in COVID-19 (dated by TCRdb to 2020 to 2022). The protocol used for the library was the immunoSEQ multiplex PCR assay. The clones in this table, taken by TCRdb from immuneACCESS, are in-frame only. Not every clone is retained; where verified, under half of the shortfall comes from an unresolved V gene, and the cause of the rest is unknown. The sample table contains 100,000 to 150,000 clones; only one count was recorded for more than 75% of them. Clones ranked in the top ten supply about 2% of the sample. Sequenced sample: peripheral blood. These TCRs come from a man in his 70s with active COVID-19.

V is TRBV9 and J is TRBJ2-3; D is unclear. CDR1 and CDR2 (germline): SGDLS, YYNGEE. Trimming pared 0 bases from V and 8 bases from J, leaving 7 bases between. The length of the CDR3 is 12 residues. The CDR3 region has the DNA TGTGCCAGCAGCGTAGGATCGGGTACGCAGTATTTT. It translates to CASSVGSGTQYF.

This clone was observed a few times. CDR3 coding DNA: TGTGCCAGTAGTATTATTATGTCAAGCTTTTCCTACGAGCAGTACTTC. It encodes CASSIIMSSFSYEQYF. V gene TRBV19 combines with J gene TRBJ2-7; D gene uncertain. Germline V gene lookup returns CDR1 LNHDA and CDR2 SQIVND (reference sequence). The CDR3 covers 16 residues. V lost 3 bases and J lost 1, with 16 bases in between.

The chain is built from TRBV11-3 and TRBJ2-1, with 7 bases that match TRBD2. The CDR3 has 16 amino acids. Trimming removed 5 bases from V and 7 bases from J; junction bases left unmatched: 14. The V gene's germline CDR1 is SGHNT and CDR2 YENEEA. The CDR3 protein is CASSPRGAGKANEQFF. CDR3 nucleotide sequence: TGTGCCAGCAGCCCCCGTGGAGCGGGAAAGGCGAATGAGCAGTTCTTC.

The chain employs TRBV4-3 and TRBJ2-1; tentatively, D is TRBD2 (6 bases). Looked up from germline, CDR1 is LGHNA and CDR2 is YSLEER. V shed 4 bases and J shed 10 bases, with 14 bases lying between them. The CDR3 covers 13 residues. The CDR3 nucleotides are TGCGCCAGCAGCCCCCGTGGAGGAGGGGAGCAGTTCTTC. Its protein is CASSPRGGGEQFF.

The chain is built from TRBV19 and TRBJ1-2; TRBD1 aligns across 7 bases. The trim removed 6 bases at V and 2 bases at J, leaving 6 bases unmatched. The CDR3 runs 14 residues. Germline loops: CDR1 LNHDA, CDR2 SQIVND (reference sequence). CDR3: CASRMPGQNYGYTF. In nucleotides, the CDR3 is TGTGCCAGTAGGATGCCGGGACAGAACTATGGCTACACCTTC.

This chain connects TRBV18 to TRBJ2-1, with 9 bases identical to TRBD1. Per the germline V gene, CDR1 is KGHSH and CDR2 is LQKENI. The CDR3 runs 15 residues. After removal of 6 bases from V and 4 bases from J, the junction contained 7 bases not matched to a gene. CDR3 residues: CASSPGQGTYNEQFF. For the CDR3, the DNA is TGTGCCAGCTCCCCGGGACAGGGAACTTACAATGAGCAGTTCTTC.